This passage covers 12 T cell receptor beta chains from one sample sequenced in a study of shared clonotypes between healthy human individuals. This table comes from immunoSEQ multiplex PCR, and its TCRdb copy is limited to in-frame clones, with some not included. Of about 2 million clones listed, 95% are singletons. The sequenced material came from naive CD4+ T cells sorted from blood. The subset is: CD45RA+ positively selected. Source of these receptors: a man between 18 and 35 years old in good health.

V usage is TRBV29-1 and J usage is TRBJ1-2; no clear D gene. The CDR3 loop spans 14 amino acids. Germline V gene lookup returns CDR1 SQVTM and CDR2 ANQGSEA. V was shortened by 0 bases and J by 4 bases, with 12 bases between the two germline ends. CDR3 bases: TGCAGCGTTGAAGAAGTCCTACTAAGCTATGGCTACACCTTC. Amino acids: CSVEEVLLSYGYTF.

This clone was detected once. This chain connects TRBV6-5 to TRBJ2-2; TRBD1 matches 8 bases. Germline lookup yields CDR1 MNHEY and CDR2 SVGAGI. The CDR3 sequence is 15 residues long. V shed 5 bases and J 1 base; nucleotides not matched to a gene: 3. The CDR3 DNA is TGTGCCAGCAGTACAGGGGGGAAGAACACCGGGGAGCTGTTTTTT. Encoded protein: CASSTGGKNTGELFF.

This clone showed up just once. The genes are TRBV5-1 and TRBJ1-2, with TRBD1 identical over 8 bases. The CDR3 is 14 amino acids. Trimming cost V 3 bases and J 4 bases; bases outside gene matches: 5. In germline, CDR1 is SGHRS, CDR2 YFSETQ. The CDR3 spells CASSSGGLGYGYTF. DNA of the CDR3: TGCGCCAGCAGCTCAGGGGGCTTGGGCTATGGCTACACCTTC. Complete variable domain (other parts from reference TRBV5-1 and TRBJ1-2): KAGVTQTPRYLIKTRGQQVTLSCSPISGHRSVSWYQQTPGQGLQFLFEYFSETQRNKGNFPGRFSGRQFSNSRSEMNVSTLELGDSALYLCASSSGGLGYGYTFGSGTRLTVV.

This clone has a handful of counts. The V and J genes are TRBV11-2 and TRBJ1-2, with 8 bases lining up with TRBD1. Germline loops: CDR1 SGHAT, CDR2 FQNNGV. V was pared by 4 bases and J by 10 bases, with 8 bases of the junction left unmatched. The CDR3 totals 13 residues. This CDR3 is CASSSRGQGDYTF. The CDR3 nucleotides read TGTGCCAGCAGCTCGAGAGGACAGGGCGACTACACCTTC.

The rearrangement uses TRBV7-9 and TRBJ1-5, with no clear D. This CDR3 has 15 residues. Looked up from germline, CDR1 is SEHNR and CDR2 is FQNEAQ (reference sequence). V lost 0 bases, J lost 7 bases, and 13 bases lay in between. CDR3 bases: TGTGCCAGCAGCTTAGCGGGTCCCTCCGGACAGCCCCAGCATTTT. Translating it yields CASSLAGPSGQPQHF.

This sequence joins TRBV28 and TRBJ1-2, with 7 bases lining up with TRBD1. V gave up 5 bases and J gave up 1 base; unmatched junction bases: 4. Germline V gene sequence: CDR1 MDHEN, CDR2 SYDVKM. The CDR3 extends over 14 amino acids. The CDR3 sequence is CASSLWDSNYGYTF. CDR3 nucleotide sequence: TGTGCCAGCAGTCTTTGGGACAGTAACTATGGCTACACCTTC.

DNA of the CDR3: TGTGCCAGCAACAGGGATAATCAGCCCCAGCATTTT. Protein sequence: CASNRDNQPQHF. The genes are TRBV28 and TRBJ1-5; TRBD1 is a possible D gene (6 bases). V gave up 7 bases and J gave up 4 bases, with 8 bases separating them. The germline V gene has CDR1 MDHEN and CDR2 SYDVKM. This CDR3 has 12 amino acids.

This rearrangement joins TRBV6-6 to TRBJ1-3, with a possible D match to TRBD1 (5 bases). Germline CDR1 and CDR2: MNHNY and SVGAGI (reference sequence). V lost 5 bases to trimming and J lost 0 bases, with 14 bases between them. The CDR3 is 16 residues long. The CDR3 region is CASSPGGLDSGNTIYF. The CDR3 DNA reads TGTGCCAGCAGTCCCGGGGGGTTGGACTCTGGAAACACCATATATTTT.

This clone was picked up one time. Different DNA sequences within this sample yield the same CDR3. The chain employs TRBV7-8 and TRBJ2-7, with 10 bases matching TRBD2. The CDR3 length is 15 residues. J was trimmed by 1 base and V by 1 base; bases with no gene match: 1. Germline lookup yields CDR1 SGHVS and CDR2 FQNEAQ. The CDR3 DNA is TGTGCCAGCAGCTTAGGGACTAGCGGATCCTACGAGCAGTACTTC. This encodes CASSLGTSGSYEQYF.

A remark on this clone: Other nucleotide sequences in the sample specify the same CDR3. The CDR3 region has the DNA TGTGCCAGCAGCTCAGGACTATCCACCGGGGAGCTGTTTTTT. Protein: CASSSGLSTGELFF. This chain joins TRBV7-2 and TRBJ2-2, with D possibly TRBD2 on 6 matching bases. The CDR3 is 14 amino acids. The V gene's germline CDR1 is SGHTA and CDR2 FQGNSA. Deletions cut 4 bases from V and 4 bases from J, with 10 bases between.

This chain connects TRBV28 to TRBJ2-1; D is perhaps TRBD2 (5 bases). The CDR3 runs 13 residues. CDR1 is MDHEN, CDR2 SYDVKM, per germline. Trimming pared 5 bases from V and 11 bases from J, leaving 16 bases between. The CDR3 region is CASSPPRGGKQFF. The DNA for the CDR3 is TGTGCCAGCAGTCCTCCCCGTGGAGGTAAGCAGTTCTTC.

The CDR3 DNA sequence: TGTGCCAGCAGCTCCCGACTAGCGGGAGGTCCGGGCGAGCAGTACTTC. Protein sequence: CASSSRLAGGPGEQYF. The chain uses TRBV7-8 and TRBJ2-7; 13 nucleotides match TRBD2. The V gene end was trimmed by 4 bases and the J gene end by 6 bases; junction bases not matched to a gene: 9. The germline V gene encodes CDR1 SGHVS and CDR2 FQNEAQ. The CDR3 sequence is 16 residues long.